This entry lists 18 T cell receptor beta chains sequenced from one sample in a study of radiotherapy plus CTLA-4 blockade in lung cancer. TCRdb's table, derived via immunoSEQ multiplex PCR, lists solely in-frame clones and lacks some. Of a few thousand clones listed, approximately 88% are singletons. The sequencing used tumor tissue, collected from a patient treated with radiotherapy plus ipilimumab. All receptors come from a human donor with non-small cell lung cancer that progressed on radiotherapy plus ipilimumab.

The CDR3 nucleotides read TGTGCCAGCAGCGTAGCCGGGACAGCTGAAAAACTGTTTTTT. Residues: CASSVAGTAEKLFF. The rearrangement joins TRBV9 to TRBJ1-4; 7 nucleotides match TRBD1. The ends lost 0 bases at V and 7 bases at J; junction bases unmatched: 3. The germline CDR1 and CDR2 sequences are SGDLS and YYNGEE. CDR3 length equals 14 residues.

V is TRBV4-2 and J is TRBJ1-2; 7 bases are a match to TRBD1. This CDR3 comprises 13 residues. Germline V lookup: CDR1 LGHNA, CDR2 YNFKEQ. J gave up 8 bases and V 1 base, and 4 bases lay outside the gene matches. CDR3 amino acids: CASSQGDSEGYTF. The CDR3 DNA is TGTGCCAGCAGCCAAGGGGACAGCGAGGGCTACACCTTC.

This clone showed up just a few times. The J gene is TRBJ2-7, the V gene TRBV18; D call uncertain. CDR1 and CDR2 (germline): KGHSH, LQKENI. This CDR3 has 13 amino acids. Trimming stripped 6 bases from V and 2 bases from J, with 11 bases between. The CDR3, as DNA: TGTGCCAGCTCTGAGAGTCAAGCCTACGAGCAGTACTTC. Translation gives CASSESQAYEQYF.

The rearrangement links TRBV6-5 to TRBJ1-6; D might be TRBD1 (5 bases). CDR3 length: 15 amino acids. Per germline, CDR1 MNHEY and CDR2 SVGAGI. Trimming removed 2 bases from V and 3 bases from J, with 8 bases in between. CDR3 sequence reads: CASSYGGIYNSPLHF. DNA of the CDR3: TGTGCCAGCAGTTACGGGGGGATCTATAATTCACCCCTCCACTTT.

This clone was detected only a few times. V is TRBV6-1 and J is TRBJ1-2; D possibly corresponds to TRBD1 (5 bases). Germline CDR1 and CDR2: MNHNS and SASEGT. The CDR3 covers 14 residues. The ends were cut back, 0 bases at V and 9 bases at J, with 14 bases in the middle. The CDR3 sequence is CASSEAWQGVSYTF. In DNA form, the CDR3 reads TGTGCCAGCAGTGAAGCGTGGCAGGGCGTCAGCTACACCTTC.

V usage is TRBV2 and J usage is TRBJ2-5; TRBD2 matches at 7 bases. Germline V CDR1 and CDR2: SNHLY, FYNNEI. V lost 5 bases and J lost 5; bases outside the gene matches: 5. CDR3 length: 13 residues. CDR3 DNA sequence: TGTGCCAGCAGTCGGGACGGGGGGGAGACCCAGTACTTC. Residues: CASSRDGGETQYF.

The chain is built from TRBV9 and TRBJ1-1; 11 bases are shared with TRBD1. The V and J ends lost 4 bases and 0 bases, in that order; junction bases with no gene match: 5. Per the germline V gene, CDR1 is SGDLS and CDR2 is YYNGEE. CDR3 size: 16 residues. This CDR3 reads CASSPGQGVLNTEAFF. For the CDR3, the DNA is TGTGCCAGCAGCCCGGGACAGGGGGTTTTGAACACTGAAGCTTTCTTT.

The chain recombines TRBV5-1 with TRBJ2-3; weak D call: TRBD2 (7 bases). The CDR3 runs 17 residues. Trimming removed 2 bases at V and 1 base at J, with 17 bases between. Germline CDR1 reads SGHRS; CDR2 reads YFSETQ. CDR3 DNA sequence: TGCGCCAGCAGCTTAGTAAAGACGGGGGGCCGCACAGATACGCAGTATTTT. It translates to CASSLVKTGGRTDTQYF.

The chain links TRBV7-2 to TRBJ1-3, with 7 positions matching TRBD1. Looked up from germline, CDR1 is SGHTA and CDR2 is FQGNSA. V lost 3 bases, J lost 3 bases, and 5 bases stayed unmatched. The CDR3 is 15 amino acids. The CDR3 nucleotides read TGTGCCAGCAGCTTTCACAGGGGAAGTGGAAACACCATATATTTT. As protein: CASSFHRGSGNTIYF.

The rearrangement joins TRBV7-8 to TRBJ1-1; D may be TRBD1 (5 bases). Germline V gives CDR1 SGHVS, CDR2 FQNEAQ. Trimming pared 1 base from V and 3 bases from J, leaving 12 bases between. This CDR3 comprises 15 residues. CDR3 region: CASSLVGARDTEAFF. DNA for the CDR3: TGTGCCAGCAGCTTAGTTGGGGCGAGGGACACTGAAGCTTTCTTT.

J is TRBJ2-1 and V is TRBV2, with D perhaps TRBD2 (5 bases). CDR1 is SNHLY and CDR2 is FYNNEI in the germline V gene. The CDR3 is 17 amino acids. Trimming shortened V by 2 bases and J by 0 bases, and 14 bases separated the two germline ends. CDR3 nucleotide sequence: TGTGCCAGCAGTGAAAGGCCGATGGGGAGCTCCTACAATGAGCAGTTCTTC. This encodes CASSERPMGSSYNEQFF.

The chain links TRBV19 to TRBJ2-1; 10 nucleotides match TRBD1. The length of the CDR3 is 15 residues. Germline CDR1 and CDR2: LNHDA and SQIVND (reference sequence). Trimming took 8 bases from V and 4 from J; bases not matched to a gene: 8. The DNA of the CDR3 is TGTGCCAGTTCGGACAGGGGGTATAGTTACAATGAGCAGTTCTTC. Protein sequence: CASSDRGYSYNEQFF.

The gene calls are TRBV19 and TRBJ1-1; TRBD1 matches 11 bases. The V segment lost 5 bases and the J segment 1 base; nucleotides outside the gene matches: 9. CDR3 length equals 17 residues. Germline-derived CDR1 and CDR2 are LNHDA and SQIVND (reference sequence). CDR3 sequence: CASSLGTGGNQNTEAFF. CDR3 in DNA: TGTGCCAGTAGTCTCGGGACAGGGGGGAACCAGAACACTGAAGCTTTCTTT.

This clone was observed once. The chain is built from TRBV5-6 and TRBJ1-1; the match to TRBD1 covers 8 bases. The CDR3 extends over 13 amino acids. CDR1 and CDR2 from the germline V gene are SGHDT and YYEEEE. V lost 3 bases, J lost 11 bases, and 9 bases stayed unmatched. The CDR3 protein is CASSSDRAAGAFF. The CDR3 DNA follows: TGTGCCAGCAGCTCGGACAGGGCTGCGGGGGCTTTCTTT.

The chain is built from TRBV5-6 and TRBJ2-7; 8 bases match TRBD1. Germline lookup yields CDR1 SGHDT and CDR2 YYEEEE. V lost 1 base to trimming and J lost 3 bases; unmatched junction nucleotides: 9. The CDR3 has 16 residues. The CDR3 spells CASSLSRTGLRYEQYF. The CDR3 DNA is TGTGCCAGCAGCTTGTCGAGGACAGGGTTACGCTACGAGCAGTACTTC. Complete variable domain (other parts from reference TRBV5-6 and TRBJ2-7): DAGVTQSPTHLIKTRGQQVTLRCSPKSGHDTVSWYQQALGQGPQFIFQYYEEEERQRGNFPDRFSGHQFPNYSSELNVNALLLGDSALYLCASSLSRTGLRYEQYFGPGTRLTVT.

The V gene is TRBV18, the J gene TRBJ2-2; 8 nucleotides agree with TRBD1. The V gene end was trimmed by 10 bases and the J gene end by 5 bases; junction bases not matched to a gene: 6. The CDR3 consists of 13 residues. Germline V gives CDR1 KGHSH, CDR2 LQKENI. The CDR3 loop reads CATKGQATGELFF. For the CDR3, the DNA is TGTGCCACCAAGGGACAGGCGACCGGGGAGCTGTTTTTT.

V gene TRBV4-2 combines with J gene TRBJ1-1; 12 nucleotides line up with TRBD1. The V gene end was trimmed by 0 bases and the J gene end by 3 bases; junction bases not matched to a gene: 2. Germline assignment: CDR1 LGHNA and CDR2 YNFKEQ. CDR3 length: 16 residues. CDR3: CASSQEGTGGYTEAFF. Written as DNA, the CDR3 is TGTGCCAGCAGCCAAGAAGGGACAGGGGGCTACACTGAAGCTTTCTTT.

V and J are TRBV2 and TRBJ2-5; D is tentatively TRBD1 or TRBD2 (6 bases each). The CDR3 extends over 13 amino acids. Trimming cost V 5 bases and J 5 bases, with 12 bases left between them. Germline CDR1 reads SNHLY; CDR2 reads FYNNEI. CDR3 sequence reads: CASSLEGGETQYF. Here the CDR3 DNA reads TGTGCCAGCAGTCTGGAGGGGGGCGAGACCCAGTACTTC.